This T cell receptor (beta chain) comes out of a study of T-cell memory formation after mild COVID-19. Study-level results: A second wave of clones peaked on day 37, and their SARS-CoV-2 specificity went unconfirmed. Pre-infection memory harbored some responding clones, suggesting cross-reactive memory joined.

TCRdb analysed the 5' RACE reads with MiXCR anew, one entry per CDR3 protein. The sample has a few hundred thousand distinct CDR3 sequences, 25% to 30% seen once. Ten or more counts support this clonotype. Antigen unknown. V was trimmed by 5 bases and J by 5 bases, leaving 21 bases between them. The germline V gene has CDR1 SEHNR and CDR2 FQNEAQ (reference sequence). The CDR3 contains 17 residues. This sequence was found in an adult woman who had mild COVID-19 (a few samples of this study predate the infection). Cell type and time point are not known. The rearrangement uses TRBV7-9 and TRBJ2-2, with a possible D match to TRBD1 (5 bases). Sequenced: PBMCs or a T cell subset sorted from them (not recorded which). The CDR3 DNA reads as TGTGCCAGCAGCGAAGACGTGACAGCGTTCGGGACCGGGGAGCTGTTTTTT. It specifies CASSEDVTAFGTGELFF.